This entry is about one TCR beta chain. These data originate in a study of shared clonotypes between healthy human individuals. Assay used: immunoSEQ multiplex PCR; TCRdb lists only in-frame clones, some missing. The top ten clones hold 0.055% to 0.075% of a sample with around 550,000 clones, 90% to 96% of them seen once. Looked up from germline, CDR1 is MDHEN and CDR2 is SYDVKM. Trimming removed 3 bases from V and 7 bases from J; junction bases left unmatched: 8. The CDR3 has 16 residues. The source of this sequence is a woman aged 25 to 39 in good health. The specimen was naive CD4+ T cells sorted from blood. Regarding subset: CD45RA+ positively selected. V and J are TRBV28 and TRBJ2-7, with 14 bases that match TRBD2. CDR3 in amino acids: CASSFDFGTSGREQYF. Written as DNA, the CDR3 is TGTGCCAGCAGTTTTGACTTTGGGACTAGCGGGAGAGAGCAGTACTTC.